The source of this TCR beta chain is a study of T-cell reconstitution after alpha-beta-depleted transplantation in children. General study points: Some patients' high day-60 TCRbeta diversity was attributed to recipient cells surviving conditioning. The origin of alpha-beta T cells about two months after transplant was reportedly several hundred expanded graft clones. One year after transplant, T-cell counts and diversity came mostly from newly produced T cells.

The TCRbeta library was prepared with unique molecular identifiers. TCRdb used MiXCR to reprocess the PCR reads, holding one entry per CDR3 protein. The sample yields hundreds of thousands of distinct CDR3 sequences, around 13% seen once. The table lists this clonotype with a few counts. The antigen is undetermined. Germline CDR1 SGHRS, CDR2 YFSETQ. V shed 4 bases, J shed 1 base, and the junction held 2 bases outside the gene matches. The CDR3 sequence is 14 residues long. The sequence came from a male patient under 18 who had a stem cell transplant for acute myeloid leukemia, so the T cells may come from the graft donor. Sequencing was performed on PBMCs, mostly from graft donor cells, taken 360 days after TCRalphabeta/CD19-depleted stem cell transplant. V usage is TRBV5-1 and J usage is TRBJ1-1, with TRBD1 identical over 9 bases. This CDR3 reads CASSTGQGNTEAFF. CDR3 coding DNA: TGCGCCAGCAGCACGGGACAGGGGAACACTGAAGCTTTCTTT.